The 15 T cell receptor beta chains below all came from one sample that was sequenced in a study of blood T cell repertoires in COVID-19. TCRdb's table, derived via immunoSEQ multiplex PCR, lists solely in-frame clones and lacks some. This table has fewer than 200,000 clones, 80% appearing once. Sequencing used peripheral blood. Receptor source: a man in his 60s with acute or convalescent COVID-19.

The CDR3 DNA follows: TGTGCCAGTAGCAAAGGGACAGGGGAGGGCGAGCAGTACTTC. Amino acids: CASSKGTGEGEQYF. J is TRBJ2-7 and V is TRBV19; TRBD1 matches 10 bases. Germline CDR1 and CDR2: LNHDA and SQIVND (reference sequence). J was trimmed by 6 bases and V by 6 bases; bases with no gene match: 8. The CDR3 is made up of 14 amino acids.

This chain uses TRBV6-6 with TRBJ2-1, with 9 bases lining up with TRBD2. J lost 4 bases, V lost 0 bases, and 1 base had no gene match. CDR1 MNHNY and CDR2 SVGAGI come from the germline V gene (reference sequence). There are 15 residues in the CDR3. The DNA of the CDR3 is TGTGCCAGCAGTTACTCGCGGGAGGGTTACAATGAGCAGTTCTTC. This codes for CASSYSREGYNEQFF.

J is TRBJ1-2 and V is TRBV5-6, with TRBD1 matching over 9 bases. V lost 3 bases, J lost 3 bases, and 6 bases stayed unmatched. CDR3 length equals 15 residues. CDR1 and CDR2 from the germline V gene are SGHDT and YYEEEE. CDR3 sequence reads: CASSSITGGHYGYTF. Written as DNA, the CDR3 is TGTGCCAGCAGCTCGATCACAGGGGGCCACTATGGCTACACCTTC. The full variable domain, completed using reference TRBV5-6 and TRBJ1-2, is DAGVTQSPTHLIKTRGQQVTLRCSPKSGHDTVSWYQQALGQGPQFIFQYYEEEERQRGNFPDRFSGHQFPNYSSELNVNALLLGDSALYLCASSSITGGHYGYTFGSGTRLTVV.

This chain connects TRBV7-9 to TRBJ2-3; 7 bases are a match to TRBD1. Germline V lookup: CDR1 SEHNR, CDR2 FQNEAQ (reference sequence). This CDR3 has 15 residues. Unmatched junction bases numbered 10, after V lost 2 bases and J lost 8 bases. The DNA of the CDR3 is TGTGCCAGCAGCTTACGGACAGGTCCTTTTGGTACGCAGTATTTT. Translating gives CASSLRTGPFGTQYF.

In regard to this clone: In the same sample, other DNA sequences code for this CDR3. The V and J genes are TRBV3-1 (or the pseudogene TRBV3-2) and TRBJ1-3; D not certain. Trimming cost V 1 base and J 4 bases, with 11 bases left between them. The CDR3 runs 15 residues. Germline CDR1 reads LGHDT; CDR2 reads YNNKEL (reference sequence). The CDR3 DNA sequence: TGTGCCAGCAGCCAAGTCGGGGTAGGAGGAAACACCATATATTTT. It is translated as CASSQVGVGGNTIYF.

The rearrangement joins TRBV30 to TRBJ1-1; possibly TRBD1 for D (6 bases). The germline V and J ends were trimmed by 2 bases and 2 bases, with 12 bases remaining between them. The length of the CDR3 is 14 residues. Germline V gives CDR1 GTSNPN, CDR2 SVGIG (reference sequence). CDR3: CAWSRGGDNTEAFF. CDR3 coding DNA: TGTGCCTGGAGTAGGGGGGGCGATAACACTGAAGCTTTCTTT.

The chain carries TRBV3-1 (or the pseudogene TRBV3-2) and TRBJ2-3; 8 positions match TRBD1. CDR1 and CDR2 from the germline V gene are LGHDT and YNNKEL (reference sequence). This CDR3 region has 15 residues. J lost 6 bases, V lost 5 bases, and 10 bases had no gene match. The CDR3 sequence is CASSSVGTGLDTQYF. The DNA for the CDR3 is TGTGCCAGCAGCTCTGTTGGGACAGGCCTTGATACGCAGTATTTT.

This clone was counted a few times. The V call is TRBV9, the J call TRBJ1-6; D unresolved. Germline CDR1 reads SGDLS; CDR2 reads YYNGEE. The ends were cut back, 6 bases at V and 7 bases at J, with 11 bases in the middle. The CDR3 is 13 amino acids. CDR3 sequence reads: CASNSGGNSPLHF. In DNA form, the CDR3 reads TGTGCCAGCAATTCAGGTGGGAATTCACCCCTCCACTTT.

The chain couples TRBV18 to TRBJ2-7, with 7 bases identical to TRBD1. The J segment lost 6 bases and the V segment lost 1 base, leaving 6 bases of the junction unmatched. Germline V gene lookup returns CDR1 KGHSH and CDR2 LQKENI. The CDR3 sequence is 14 residues long. CDR3 region: CASSPRQGSPEQYF. CDR3 DNA sequence: TGTGCCAGCTCACCACGACAGGGTAGTCCCGAGCAGTACTTC. Drawing the rest from reference TRBV18 and TRBJ2-7, the complete variable domain is NAGVMQNPRHLVRRRGQEARLRCSPMKGHSHVYWYRQLPEEGLKFMVYLQKENIIDESGMPKERFSAEFPKEGPSILRIQQVVRGDSAAYFCASSPRQGSPEQYFGPGTRLTVT.

The chain recombines TRBV19 with TRBJ1-2; 7 nucleotides align to TRBD1. Trimming cost V 7 bases and J 4 bases; bases outside gene matches: 3. Germline values: CDR1 LNHDA, CDR2 SQIVND (reference sequence). The CDR3 has 12 residues. The CDR3 reads CASTRQGYGYTF. The CDR3 DNA is TGTGCCAGTACAAGACAGGGCTATGGCTACACCTTC.

This rearrangement joins TRBV7-3 to TRBJ2-2, with D perhaps matching TRBD1 (5 bases). Germline values: CDR1 SGHTA, CDR2 FQGTGA. The CDR3 sequence is 15 residues long. The V end lost 5 bases, the J end lost 6 bases, and 16 bases lay between the germline ends. The CDR3 DNA is TGTGCCAGCAGCCAGGGCAGTCGTGGGTCCGGGGAGCTGTTTTTT. Encoded protein: CASSQGSRGSGELFF.

This rearrangement joins TRBV4-3 to TRBJ1-5; the D gene is possibly TRBD1 (5 bases). Germline V gene lookup returns CDR1 LGHNA and CDR2 YSLEER. Trimming removed 2 bases at V and 4 bases at J, with 12 bases between. CDR3 size: 15 residues. The CDR3 is CASSQHRGGNQPQHF. For the CDR3, the DNA is TGCGCCAGCAGCCAACATCGGGGGGGAAATCAGCCCCAGCATTTT.

Regarding this clone: Other nucleotide sequences from this sample produce the same CDR3. The chain employs TRBV9 and TRBJ1-4, with D unresolved. The CDR3 length is 14 residues. Germline assignment: CDR1 SGDLS and CDR2 YYNGEE. V was clipped by 0 bases and J by 8 bases, with 11 bases between them. CDR3 sequence reads: CASSVGGSEEKLFF. In DNA form, the CDR3 reads TGTGCCAGCAGCGTAGGCGGATCGGAGGAAAAACTGTTTTTT.

The chain couples TRBV5-1 to TRBJ1-4; TRBD1 matches 8 bases. Germline V gene data show CDR1 as SGHRS and CDR2 as YFSETQ. Trimming at V came to 0 bases and at J to 8 bases, leaving 12 bases not matched to a gene. The CDR3 has 17 residues. CDR3 bases: TGCGCCAGCAGCTTGGTACAGGGGGGCCGAAACGGGGAAAAACTGTTTTTT. Translated: CASSLVQGGRNGEKLFF.

This chain connects TRBV11-2 to TRBJ2-7, with 9 bases that match TRBD2. Germline values: CDR1 SGHAT, CDR2 FQNNGV. The CDR3 covers 18 residues. Trimming cost V 1 base and J 2 bases; bases outside gene matches: 12. CDR3 protein: CASSLVVRPAGGPYEQYF. CDR3 nucleotides: TGTGCCAGCAGCTTAGTGGTTCGGCCGGCGGGAGGGCCCTACGAGCAGTACTTC.